The following is a TCR beta chain sequence with its context. The CDR3 extends over 16 amino acids. Germline CDR1 reads SNHLY; CDR2 reads FYNNEI. V was trimmed by 1 base and J by 4 bases, leaving 16 bases between them. This sample was taken from a study of Ad26.COV2.S vaccination and SARS-CoV-2 variants. As for the study in general: Ad26.COV2.S was injected intramuscularly once or twice, 56 days apart.

Measured with immunoSEQ multiplex PCR; TCRdb has only the in-frame clones, and not every one. Among roughly 700,000 clones listed, roughly 90% were seen once. Treatment meaning: about 20 received Ad26.COV2.S at low or high dose, single or two shots; several received placebo; per-sample allocation not given. Specimen acquisition occurred on day 63 following the initial vaccine or placebo injection. The sample came from a Boston adult aged 18-55 years. Sequenced material: peripheral blood, taken in a trial of Ad26.COV2.S vaccine versus placebo. The chain carries TRBV2 and TRBJ2-5, with D maybe TRBD2 (7 bases). The sequence derives from a person aged 18-60 years who received the Ad26.COV2.S COVID-19 vaccine or a placebo. CDR3 sequence (DNA): TGTGCCAGCAGTGAAGGAGGCGGGGGCTCGAGAGAGACCCAGTACTTC. Its translation is CASSEGGGGSRETQYF.